This entry lists 15 T cell receptor beta chains sequenced from one sample in a study of T cell responses to AZD1222 COVID-19 vaccine. Using immunoSEQ multiplex PCR, the repertoire was profiled, and TCRdb retains in-frame clones only, with some absent. Of 90,000 to 150,000 clones listed, approximately 90% are singletons. This sample comprised peripheral blood, obtained 28 days after the second AZD1222 dose. The receptors derive from an adult who received the AZD1222 COVID-19 vaccine.

The CDR3 protein is CASSLVPSMNTEAFF. The CDR3 nucleotides read TGTGCCAGCAGTTTGGTACCATCAATGAACACTGAAGCTTTCTTT. This rearrangement joins TRBV28 to TRBJ1-1; D is ambiguous. The CDR3 contains 15 residues. CDR1 and CDR2 (germline): MDHEN, SYDVKM. The ends were cut back, 3 bases at V and 0 bases at J, with 11 bases in the middle. Complete variable domain (other parts from reference TRBV28 and TRBJ1-1): DVKVTQSSRYLVKRTGEKVFLECVQDMDHENMFWYRQDPGLGLRLIYFSYDVKMKEKGDIPEGYSVSREKKERFSLILESASTNQTSMYLCASSLVPSMNTEAFFGQGTRLTVV.

CDR3 sequence: CASSPDRGYGYTF. CDR3 nucleotides: TGTGCCAGCAGCCCGGACAGGGGCTATGGCTACACCTTC. The chain joins TRBV7-3 to TRBJ1-2; 9 bases fit TRBD1. This CDR3 comprises 13 residues. Germline CDR1 SGHTA, CDR2 FQGTGA. Trimming at V came to 5 bases and at J to 4 bases, leaving 2 bases not matched to a gene.

The chain combines TRBV28 with TRBJ1-6; weak D call: TRBD1 (5 bases). Deletions cut 6 bases from V and 0 bases from J, with 18 bases between. The CDR3 consists of 18 residues. The germline V gene has CDR1 MDHEN and CDR2 SYDVKM. The DNA for the CDR3 is TGTGCCAGCAGCCCCGGTGGAGTGGGGGGCTCCTATAATTCACCCCTCCACTTT. This encodes CASSPGGVGGSYNSPLHF.

The genes are TRBV5-6 and TRBJ1-6; TRBD1 matches at 7 bases. Germline assignment: CDR1 SGHDT and CDR2 YYEEEE. The CDR3 consists of 16 residues. After removal of 1 base from V and 8 bases from J, the junction contained 9 bases not matched to a gene. The CDR3: CASSLQGQARYSPLHF. The DNA for the CDR3 is TGTGCCAGCAGCTTGCAAGGACAGGCGCGATATTCACCCCTCCACTTT.

The V and J genes are TRBV6-5 and TRBJ2-2, with D possibly being TRBD2 (6 bases). V lost 3 bases and J lost 2, with 13 bases in between. Germline lookup yields CDR1 MNHEY and CDR2 SVGAGI. The CDR3 runs to 16 residues. CDR3 nucleotide sequence: TGTGCCAGCAGTTATTCTAGGACTATTAACACCGGGGAGCTGTTTTTT. Its protein is CASSYSRTINTGELFF.

This chain joins TRBV14 and TRBJ2-6; tentative D call: TRBD1 (6 bases). The CDR3 sequence is 16 residues long. Germline V CDR1 and CDR2: SGHDN, FVKESK. Trimming pared 5 bases from V and 3 bases from J, leaving 14 bases between. The CDR3 sequence is CASSDSTGFGANVLTF. The CDR3 nucleotides read TGTGCCAGCAGCGATTCTACAGGGTTTGGGGCCAACGTCCTGACTTTC.

V usage is TRBV2 and J usage is TRBJ2-5, with TRBD2 matching over 8 bases. Germline V gene data show CDR1 as SNHLY and CDR2 as FYNNEI. This CDR3 is built from 13 residues. The ends lost 9 bases at V and 5 bases at J; junction bases unmatched: 8. This CDR3 is CARDGLARETQYF. The CDR3 coding sequence is TGTGCCAGAGACGGACTAGCACGCGAGACCCAGTACTTC. Full variable domain (rest looked up from reference TRBV2 and TRBJ2-5): EPEVTQTPSHQVTQMGQEVILRCVPISNHLYFYWYRQILGQKVEFLVSFYNNEISEKSEIFDDQFSVERPDGSNFTLKIRSTKLEDSAMYFCARDGLARETQYFGPGTRLLVL.

The chain joins TRBV19 to TRBJ1-6; 7 positions match TRBD1. CDR3 length: 15 residues. V shed 3 bases and J 3 bases; nucleotides not matched to a gene: 2. Germline V lookup: CDR1 LNHDA, CDR2 SQIVND (reference sequence). CDR3 nucleotide sequence: TGTGCCAGTAGTATTACAGGGGACTATAATTCACCCCTCCACTTT. It is translated as CASSITGDYNSPLHF.

This chain joins TRBV18 and TRBJ1-4, with TRBD1 identical over 7 bases. Per germline, CDR1 KGHSH and CDR2 LQKENI. The CDR3 consists of 15 residues. V shed 3 bases and J 6 bases; nucleotides not matched to a gene: 7. In DNA form, the CDR3 reads TGTGCCAGCTCACCTGAAACAGGGGTGGATGAAAAACTGTTTTTT. It encodes CASSPETGVDEKLFF.

V usage is TRBV14 and J usage is TRBJ2-7; TRBD2 agrees at 7 bases. The CDR3 loop spans 14 amino acids. Per germline, CDR1 SGHDN and CDR2 FVKESK. V lost 1 base to trimming and J lost 2 bases; unmatched junction nucleotides: 2. The CDR3 nucleotides are TGTGCCAGCAGCCAAGCGGGGGGACCCTACGAGCAGTACTTC. Translated, it gives CASSQAGGPYEQYF.

The chain is built from TRBV18 and TRBJ1-5, with D tentatively TRBD1 (5 bases). CDR1 and CDR2 (germline): KGHSH, LQKENI. Deletions cut 2 bases from V and 5 bases from J, with 7 bases between. The CDR3 is made up of 13 amino acids. CDR3 coding DNA: TGTGCCAGCTCACCAGGGGGGTATCAGCCCCAGCATTTT. Encoded protein: CASSPGGYQPQHF.

This clone was seen repeatedly, ten times or more. The chain uses TRBV6-4 and TRBJ2-2, with 13 positions matching TRBD2. This CDR3 is 16 amino acids long. Germline assignment: CDR1 MRHNA and CDR2 SNTAGT. The V and J ends lost 2 bases and 4 bases, in that order; junction bases with no gene match: 1. The CDR3 loop reads CASSDTSGGATGELFF. The CDR3, as DNA: TGTGCCAGCAGTGACACTAGCGGGGGGGCCACCGGGGAGCTGTTTTTT.

The chain recombines TRBV3-1 (or the pseudogene TRBV3-2) with TRBJ2-3, with D perhaps TRBD1 (5 bases). V was clipped by 4 bases and J by 4 bases, with 15 bases between them. CDR3 length: 15 amino acids. Germline CDR1 reads LGHDT; CDR2 reads YNNKEL (reference sequence). The CDR3 coding sequence is TGTGCCAGCAGCCCCTATAGGGGTCCCGCAGATACGCAGTATTTT. Amino acids: CASSPYRGPADTQYF.

The chain links TRBV7-9 to TRBJ2-2; 7 bases match TRBD1. This CDR3 region has 20 residues. Trimming at V came to 5 bases and at J to 6 bases, leaving 24 bases not matched to a gene. Per the germline V gene, CDR1 is SEHNR and CDR2 is FQNEAQ (reference sequence). The chain's CDR3 is CASSTSAGTVRTWRSGELFF. The CDR3 bases are TGTGCCAGCAGCACCTCCGCCGGGACAGTTAGAACCTGGAGGTCCGGGGAGCTGTTTTTT.

The J gene is TRBJ2-7, the V gene TRBV30, with TRBD1 matching 8 bases. Losses at the gene ends were 1 base for V and 4 bases for J; bases not matched to a gene: 6. The CDR3 loop spans 14 amino acids. Germline values: CDR1 GTSNPN, CDR2 SVGIG (reference sequence). CDR3 nucleotides: TGTGCCTGGAGTGCGTGGACAGGGAAATACGAGCAGTACTTC. Its translation: CAWSAWTGKYEQYF.